The sequence of this T cell receptor beta chain was determined in a study of blood T cell repertoires in COVID-19. Study-wide context: Specimens from acute and convalescent COVID-19 originated in the United States, Italy and Spain. Sources were T cells, B-cell-depleted T cells, or PBMCs; the material itself was cDNA or gDNA.

This CDR3 region has 13 residues. CDR1 and CDR2 (germline): SGHAT, FQNNGV. The V and J ends lost 5 bases and 4 bases, in that order; junction bases with no gene match: 3. How the authors handled the data: The assay estimated nucleated cells by amplifying reference gene primers. Profiled with immunoSEQ multiplex PCR; TCRdb holds only in-frame clones, not every one. V and J calls plus clone size are reproduced from that table; the DNA served to infer D and trimming. The table lists 130,000 to 150,000 clones, 80% to 90% of them singletons. The receptor was derived from a woman in her 50s with acute or convalescent COVID-19. Material: peripheral blood. V is TRBV11-2 and J is TRBJ1-2; TRBD1 agrees at 8 bases. The CDR3 nucleotides read TGTGCCAGCAGCATGACAGGGGCCTATGGCTACACCTTC. Translated, it gives CASSMTGAYGYTF.